Following are 32 T cell receptor beta chains from one sample sequenced in a study of blood T cell repertoires in COVID-19 (dated by TCRdb to the early 2020s). Libraries were constructed by the immunoSEQ multiplex PCR assay. TCRdb obtained this table from immuneACCESS and retained in-frame rearrangements with V and J assigned. These tables miss some clones; where compared with another copy, unresolved V genes account for less than half of the shortfall, and the remainder is unexplained. The sample profile shows about 130,000 clones; roughly 83% of them were found once. The top ten clones comprise about 1.5% of the sample. The sample taken for sequencing was peripheral blood. Receptors were obtained from a man aged 60 to 75 with acute or convalescent COVID-19.

The V and J genes are TRBV24-1 and TRBJ1-2, with D perhaps matching TRBD1 (6 bases). CDR3 length: 16 amino acids. The germline V gene has CDR1 KGHDR and CDR2 SFDVKD. V lost 3 bases, J lost 4 bases, and 17 bases lay in between. The CDR3 spells CATSDVSQGTVYGYTF. CDR3 nucleotide sequence: TGTGCCACCAGTGATGTCTCACAGGGCACCGTCTATGGCTACACCTTC.

The V gene is TRBV29-1, the J gene TRBJ2-7, with 11 bases aligning to TRBD1. The CDR3 has 13 residues. V trimming: 6 bases; J trimming: 6 bases; junction bases outside the gene matches: 7. Germline CDR1 reads SQVTM; CDR2 reads ANQGSEA. DNA of the CDR3: TGCAGCGTAGTTCCGGGACAGGGGGGCGAGCAGTACTTC. Its translation is CSVVPGQGGEQYF.

The chain links TRBV14 to TRBJ2-2; D gene unclear. The CDR3 has 14 amino acids. Trimming shortened V by 3 bases and J by 1 base, and 6 bases separated the two germline ends. Germline CDR1 and CDR2: SGHDN and FVKESK. The CDR3 protein is CASSQQLNTGELFF. The CDR3 bases are TGTGCCAGCAGCCAGCAGTTGAACACCGGGGAGCTGTTTTTT.

V is TRBV5-1 and J is TRBJ2-3; TRBD2 agrees at 7 bases. Germline lookup yields CDR1 SGHRS and CDR2 YFSETQ. This CDR3 has 15 amino acids. Germline trimming cut 4 bases from V and 0 bases from J; bases unmatched to any gene: 5. The CDR3 nucleotides are TGCGCCAGCAGCGTTACTAGCGTGAGCACAGATACGCAGTATTTT. Translating it yields CASSVTSVSTDTQYF. The full variable domain, rest sourced from reference TRBV5-1 and TRBJ2-3, is KAGVTQTPRYLIKTRGQQVTLSCSPISGHRSVSWYQQTPGQGLQFLFEYFSETQRNKGNFPGRFSGRQFSNSRSEMNVSTLELGDSALYLCASSVTSVSTDTQYFGPGTRLTVL.

This chain joins TRBV3-1 (or the pseudogene TRBV3-2) and TRBJ1-2, with no clear D. The germline CDR1 and CDR2 sequences are LGHDT and YNNKEL (reference sequence). Trimming stripped 0 bases from V and 8 bases from J, with 10 bases between. The CDR3 contains 13 residues. Here the CDR3 reads CASSQDGRVGYTF. CDR3 in DNA: TGTGCCAGCAGCCAAGACGGGAGAGTCGGCTACACCTTC.

The rearrangement joins TRBV19 to TRBJ1-1, with TRBD1 identical over 7 bases. V lost 5 bases to trimming and J lost 3 bases; unmatched junction nucleotides: 9. The CDR3 is 15 residues long. CDR1 and CDR2 from the germline V gene are LNHDA and SQIVND (reference sequence). As DNA, the CDR3 is TGTGCCAGTAGTTTCGCGGACAGGCGGGACACTGAAGCTTTCTTT. Its translation is CASSFADRRDTEAFF.

The V and J genes are TRBV2 and TRBJ2-7; the match to TRBD2 covers 7 bases. Per germline, CDR1 SNHLY and CDR2 FYNNEI. V lost 2 bases and J lost 4; bases outside the gene matches: 8. CDR3 size: 15 residues. The CDR3 here is CASSELAARTYEQYF. The CDR3, as DNA: TGTGCCAGCAGTGAACTAGCGGCAAGAACATACGAGCAGTACTTC.

This chain joins TRBV3-1 (or the pseudogene TRBV3-2) and TRBJ1-4, with no clear D. The CDR3 is 12 residues long. Germline V gives CDR1 LGHDT, CDR2 YNNKEL (reference sequence). The V end was cut by 6 bases, the J end by 8 bases, with 10 bases between. Written as DNA, the CDR3 is TGTGCCAGCAGTTGGGCTGGGGAAAAACTGTTTTTT. This gives the protein CASSWAGEKLFF.

The chain carries TRBV5-1 and TRBJ2-3; maybe TRBD1 (5 bases). Germline lookup yields CDR1 SGHRS and CDR2 YFSETQ. Trimming took off 0 bases at V and 4 bases at J, with 9 bases between the two ends. The CDR3 extends over 14 amino acids. This chain's CDR3 is CASSLAPGPDTQYF. CDR3 in DNA: TGCGCCAGCAGCTTGGCCCCAGGGCCAGATACGCAGTATTTT.

V and J are TRBV5-6 and TRBJ2-5, with 9 bases that match TRBD1. Unmatched junction bases numbered 4, after V lost 0 bases and J lost 1 base. This CDR3 is built from 16 residues. The germline gives CDR1 SGHDT, CDR2 YYEEEE. CDR3 DNA sequence: TGTGCCAGCAGCTTGGTACAGGGGGCACTCCAAGAGACCCAGTACTTC. Its translation: CASSLVQGALQETQYF. Drawing the rest from reference TRBV5-6 and TRBJ2-5, the complete variable domain is DAGVTQSPTHLIKTRGQQVTLRCSPKSGHDTVSWYQQALGQGPQFIFQYYEEEERQRGNFPDRFSGHQFPNYSSELNVNALLLGDSALYLCASSLVQGALQETQYFGPGTRLLVL.

CDR3 in amino acids: CASSPFRGDTQYF. Here the CDR3 DNA reads TGTGCCAGCAGTCCCTTCAGGGGGGATACGCAGTATTTT. V usage is TRBV27 and J usage is TRBJ2-3, with TRBD1 matching over 7 bases. The V gene's germline CDR1 is MNHEY and CDR2 SMNVEV (reference sequence). This CDR3 has 13 residues. J gave up 6 bases and V 5 bases, and 5 bases lay outside the gene matches.

This rearrangement joins TRBV10-3 to TRBJ2-1; tentatively, D is TRBD2 (5 bases). The CDR3 has 15 amino acids. Germline V CDR1 and CDR2: ENHRY, SYGVKD. The V end lost 4 bases, the J end lost 8 bases, and 18 bases lay between the germline ends. For the CDR3, the DNA is TGTGCCATCAGTGCCGAAGGAGGTCGGATGGATGAGCAGTTCTTC. It yields the protein CAISAEGGRMDEQFF.

This clone came up a few times. The J gene is TRBJ2-2, the V gene TRBV28; 14 nucleotides match TRBD2. This CDR3 has 21 amino acids. The V gene end was trimmed by 5 bases and the J gene end by 1 base; junction bases not matched to a gene: 15. Germline V gene data show CDR1 as MDHEN and CDR2 as SYDVKM. The DNA of the CDR3 is TGTGCCAGCAGTCCCCTCGGACTAGCGGGGGGCATAAGAAGGAACACCGGGGAGCTGTTTTTT. This translates into CASSPLGLAGGIRRNTGELFF.

V and J are TRBV5-6 and TRBJ1-2; 9 bases match TRBD1. J was trimmed by 8 bases and V by 3 bases; bases with no gene match: 8. The CDR3 runs 14 residues. CDR1 is SGHDT, CDR2 YYEEEE, per germline. CDR3 DNA sequence: TGTGCCAGCAGCTCCGGGACAGGGACTCTAGGCTACACCTTC. Translating it yields CASSSGTGTLGYTF.

This clone was counted a few times. The genes are TRBV3-1 (or the pseudogene TRBV3-2) and TRBJ1-6; D call uncertain. Germline V CDR1 and CDR2: LGHDT, YNNKEL (reference sequence). The CDR3 sequence is 10 residues long. Trimming pared 10 bases from V and 13 bases from J, leaving 11 bases between. In DNA form, the CDR3 reads TGTGCCACCTCGACGGGGCCCCTCCACTTT. Protein: CATSTGPLHF.

The J gene is TRBJ1-5, the V gene TRBV6-5; D is unclear. V lost 1 base, J lost 5 bases, and 6 bases lay in between. Germline CDR1 MNHEY, CDR2 SVGAGI. The CDR3 has 13 residues. Here the CDR3 reads CASSYFVDQPQHF. The CDR3 bases are TGTGCCAGCAGTTACTTTGTCGATCAGCCCCAGCATTTT.

The rearrangement links TRBV6-5 to TRBJ2-7; 8 bases are a match to TRBD1. The trim removed 8 bases at V and 3 bases at J, leaving 6 bases unmatched. Germline assignment: CDR1 MNHEY and CDR2 SVGAGI. The CDR3 has 13 amino acids. The CDR3 reads CASRLGQDYEQYF. The CDR3 nucleotides are TGTGCCAGCCGCTTGGGACAGGACTACGAGCAGTACTTC.

This clone was detected only once. The chain carries TRBV5-1 and TRBJ2-7, with TRBD2 matching over 9 bases. The CDR3 spans 16 residues. Germline CDR1 is SGHRS and CDR2 is YFSETQ. V trimming: 4 bases; J trimming: 1 base; junction bases outside the gene matches: 9. CDR3: CASSLGLAPVSYEQYF. For the CDR3, the DNA is TGCGCCAGCAGCCTGGGACTAGCTCCCGTATCCTACGAGCAGTACTTC.

The genes are TRBV5-6 and TRBJ1-1, with D maybe TRBD1 (5 bases). This CDR3 is 15 amino acids long. CDR1 and CDR2 (germline): SGHDT, YYEEEE. V was clipped by 4 bases and J by 1 base, with 14 bases between them. CDR3 DNA: TGTGCCAGCAGCCTGAACAGGCTACCGAACACTGAAGCTTTCTTT. Translating it yields CASSLNRLPNTEAFF.

V usage is TRBV5-6 and J usage is TRBJ2-6; a weak D match, TRBD1 (6 bases). Germline V lookup: CDR1 SGHDT, CDR2 YYEEEE. V was trimmed by 4 bases and J by 2 bases, leaving 13 bases between them. This CDR3 is built from 16 residues. CDR3 region: CASSPRGRTGANVLTF. CDR3 DNA: TGTGCCAGCAGCCCCAGGGGAAGGACTGGGGCCAACGTCCTGACTTTC.

J is TRBJ2-7 and V is TRBV10-1; D gene uncertain. The CDR3 spans 13 residues. The germline gives CDR1 WNHNN, CDR2 SYGVQD (reference sequence). The ends were cut back, 2 bases at V and 4 bases at J, with 9 bases in the middle. CDR3 residues: CASSEGPRYEQYF. The CDR3 DNA reads TGCGCCAGCAGTGAGGGTCCGAGATACGAGCAGTACTTC.

V and J are TRBV7-9 and TRBJ2-5; weak D call: TRBD1 (6 bases). V dropped 1 base and J dropped 3 bases, with 9 bases sitting between them. The CDR3 length is 14 residues. CDR1 is SEHNR and CDR2 is FQNEAQ in the germline V gene (reference sequence). CDR3 nucleotide sequence: TGTGCCAGCAGCTTAGACAGGGCCGAAGAGACCCAGTACTTC. Protein sequence: CASSLDRAEETQYF. The variable domain in full, completed from reference TRBV7-9 and TRBJ2-5, reads DTGVSQNPRHKITKRGQNVTFRCDPISEHNRLYWYRQTLGQGPEFLTYFQNEAQLEKSRLLSDRFSAERPKGSFSTLEIQRTEQGDSAMYLCASSLDRAEETQYFGPGTRLLVL.

The chain employs TRBV6-6 and TRBJ2-1; possibly TRBD2 for D (6 bases). CDR1 is MNHNY, CDR2 SVGAGI, per germline (reference sequence). V was trimmed by 10 bases and J by 10 bases, leaving 29 bases between them. The CDR3 has 16 residues. This CDR3 is CATDWGSGTPFGEQFF. The CDR3 DNA reads TGTGCCACCGACTGGGGCTCCGGGACTCCGTTTGGGGAGCAGTTCTTC.

This clone has more than one count but fewer than ten. The V call is TRBV30, the J call TRBJ1-1; 7 positions match TRBD1. Germline CDR1 reads GTSNPN; CDR2 reads SVGIG (reference sequence). The length of the CDR3 is 12 residues. J lost 8 bases, V lost 3 bases, and 6 bases had no gene match. This CDR3 reads CAWSFRDREAFF. The CDR3 region has the DNA TGTGCCTGGAGCTTCCGGGACAGAGAAGCTTTCTTT.

As concerns this clone: Sequence at one end of the junction differs from germline and may be a read error. The chain combines TRBV27 with TRBJ2-7, with TRBD1 matching 9 bases. Germline lookup yields CDR1 MNHEY and CDR2 SMNVEV (reference sequence). The CDR3 totals 13 residues. The DNA for the CDR3 is TGTGCCAGCAGTCCCCGGGACAGGGTGATTTTGGACTTC. It codes for CASSPRDRVILDF.

With respect to this clone: The CDR3 does not end in the conserved phenylalanine or tryptophan, so this is likely a read error. The DNA is left out, because the CDR3 cannot be placed on it with certainty; the CDR3 is given as TCRdb lists it. The chain combines TRBV4-1 with TRBJ1-1. The CDR3 length equals 20 residues, ends included. From germline, CDR1 is MGHRA and CDR2 YSYEKL. The CDR3 loop is CASSQEGSEGTSRTLKLSWS.

The chain joins TRBV5-1 to TRBJ2-1; possibly TRBD2 for D (6 bases). This CDR3 spans 15 amino acids. Trimming stripped 4 bases from V and 6 bases from J, with 17 bases between. Germline V gene lookup returns CDR1 SGHRS and CDR2 YFSETQ. The CDR3 loop reads CASSTGLLPSNEQFF. CDR3 nucleotide sequence: TGCGCCAGCAGCACGGGACTTCTCCCCTCCAATGAGCAGTTCTTC. The variable domain in full, completed from reference TRBV5-1 and TRBJ2-1, reads KAGVTQTPRYLIKTRGQQVTLSCSPISGHRSVSWYQQTPGQGLQFLFEYFSETQRNKGNFPGRFSGRQFSNSRSEMNVSTLELGDSALYLCASSTGLLPSNEQFFGPGTRLTVL.

This clone was counted between two and nine times. In DNA, the CDR3 is TGTGCCAGCAGCTTAGATCGTAGGGGTGTAGAGGGCTACACCTTC. This codes for CASSLDRRGVEGYTF. This chain connects TRBV11-2 to TRBJ1-2, with D possibly being TRBD1 (5 bases). With 0 bases removed from V and 8 bases from J, the gap between germline ends came to 16 bases. The CDR3 is 15 amino acids. Germline lookup yields CDR1 SGHAT and CDR2 FQNNGV.

This clone is a singleton in its sample. The chain couples TRBV7-2 to TRBJ1-6, with 9 bases lining up with TRBD1. The CDR3 has 14 amino acids. Germline V gene sequence: CDR1 SGHTA, CDR2 FQGNSA. V lost 6 bases, J lost 6 bases, and 3 bases stayed unmatched. This chain's CDR3 is CASRWGQGNSPLHF. CDR3 bases: TGTGCCAGCAGGTGGGGACAGGGTAATTCACCCCTCCACTTT.

As concerns this clone: A read error may produce the germline difference seen at one junction end. This sample includes further DNA sequences coding for the same CDR3. The CDR3 region is CASSLGPNTEAFF. CDR3 nucleotide sequence: TGTGCCAGCAGCTTAGGGCCGAACACTGAAGCTTTCTTT. J is TRBJ1-1 and V is TRBV12-3 or TRBV12-4, with no clear D. The CDR3 extends over 13 amino acids.

The rearrangement links TRBV29-1 to TRBJ1-1; D possibly corresponds to TRBD1 (5 bases). The V end was cut by 5 bases, the J end by 3 bases, with 13 bases between. This CDR3 is 13 amino acids long. The germline V gene has CDR1 SQVTM and CDR2 ANQGSEA. The CDR3 loop is CSVKTGGDTEAFF. The CDR3 DNA is TGCAGCGTTAAGACGGGGGGAGACACTGAAGCTTTCTTT. Filled out from reference TRBV29-1 and TRBJ1-1, the complete variable domain reads SAVISQKPSRDICQRGTSLTIQCQVDSQVTMMFWYRQQPGQSLTLIATANQGSEATYESGFVIDKFPISRPNLTFSTLTVSNMSPEDSSIYLCSVKTGGDTEAFFGQGTRLTVV.

Points on this clone: One end of the junction fails to match germline, which may point to a read error. The chain is built from TRBV6-6 and TRBJ1-4, with a weak D call TRBD1 (6 bases). The CDR3 has 15 amino acids. Germline-derived CDR1 and CDR2 are MNHNY and SVGAGI (reference sequence). CDR3 sequence: CASSYRGQPKEKLFF. The CDR3 DNA follows: TGTGCCAGCAGTTACCGAGGACAGCCTAAGGAAAAACTGTTTTTT.